A selection of T cell receptor beta chains follows, all from one sample in a study of cytotoxic CD8 clonotypes in ibrutinib-treated CLL. Clones were read by immunoSEQ multiplex PCR, and TCRdb kept only the in-frame ones, dropping some. The sample has 150,000 to 200,000 clones; around 84% are singletons. Here the sequenced sample was PBMCs, taken after 12 months of ibrutinib treatment. These TCRs come from a human donor with chronic lymphocytic leukemia. Both conserved end residues are part of each CDR3. The D gene is left open where the match is weak. The size of a clone is reported for some rows only, either as once, few or many, or as a class for expanded clones.

TRBD1	TRBV11-1	TRBJ1-1	-	TGTGCCAGCAGCCTGACAGGGACCACTGAAGCTTTCTTT	CASSLTGTTEAFF
-	TRBV29-1	TRBJ2-7	-	TGCAGCGTTGAGGACGCTTCGTACGAGCAGTACTTC	CSVEDASYEQYF
-	TRBV7-2	TRBJ1-5	once	TGTGCCAGCAGCTTAGGTGTCAACAATCAGCCCCAGCATTTT	CASSLGVNNQPQHF
-	TRBV7-8	TRBJ2-3	-	TGTGCCAGCAGCCGCCAACCAGCCGACACAGATACGCAGTATTTT	CASSRQPADTDTQYF
-	TRBV11-2	TRBJ2-7	-	TGTGCCAGCAGCCCGGGACAAGGAAGGTACGAGCAGTACTTC	CASSPGQGRYEQYF
-	TRBV2	TRBJ2-1	-	TGTGCCAGCAGTGAAGACAGAGCCTACAATGAGCAGTTCTTC	CASSEDRAYNEQFF
TRBD1	TRBV28	TRBJ2-5	-	TGTGCCAGCAGTTTGGACAGGGGGAGGGAGACCCAGTACTTC	CASSLDRGRETQYF
-	TRBV7-9	TRBJ1-4	once	TGTGCCAGCAGCCCGCCGGGGTTGGAGGAAAAACTGTTTTTT	CASSPPGLEEKLFF
-	TRBV5-4	TRBJ1-3	-	TGTGCCAGCAGCTCTTGGGGGAACACCATATATTTT	CASSSWGNTIYF
-	TRBV4-3	TRBJ1-2	-	TGCGCCAGCAGCCAAGGGGGGGCGCAGGCTGGGAGCTACACCTTC	CASSQGGAQAGSYTF
-	TRBV7-2	TRBJ2-5	few	TGTGCCAGCCTGTCTTGGGGAGCGGTCCAAGAGACCCAGTACTTC	CASLSWGAVQETQYF
-	TRBV18	TRBJ1-3	-	TGTGCCAGCTCACCCAGTGGAAACACCATATATTTT	CASSPSGNTIYF
-	TRBV20-1	TRBJ2-3	-	TGCAGTGCAATACTAGCAGATACGCAGTATTTT	CSAILADTQYF
TRBD2	TRBV29-1	TRBJ2-7	once	TGCAGCGTTTACTTGGGGGGGTGGAGTGAGCAGTACTTC	CSVYLGGWSEQYF
-	TRBV5-1	TRBJ2-3	once	TGCGCCAGCAGCTTGGGAGGGGCGGGCGATACGCAGTATTTT	CASSLGGAGDTQYF
-	TRBV12-5	TRBJ1-1	-	TGTGCTAGTGGCAGGACAGTCGGCACTGAAGCTTTCTTT	CASGRTVGTEAFF
TRBD1	TRBV11-2	TRBJ1-5	-	TGTGCCAGCAGCCCTGGACAGGGGAATCAGCCCCAGCATTTT	CASSPGQGNQPQHF
-	TRBV4-3	TRBJ1-2	-	TGCGCCAGCAGCTTCTACCCCGAGAGGGATGACTATGGCTACACCTTC	CASSFYPERDDYGYTF
TRBD1	TRBV18	TRBJ2-1	-	TGTGCCAGCTCACTACCTGGACAGGGCGAACCCTACAATGAGCAGTTCTTC	CASSLPGQGEPYNEQFF
-	TRBV4-2	TRBJ1-4	-	TGTGCCAGCAGCCAAGATCGGGGAGGCAGGGTCACTATTCGGGGGGAAAAACTGTTTTTT	CASSQDRGGRVTIRGEKLFF
-	TRBV6-6	TRBJ2-3	-	TGTGCCAGCACCCGGAGCGTCCCTTCCACAGATACGCAGTATTTT	CASTRSVPSTDTQYF
TRBD1	TRBV11-3	TRBJ2-1	-	TGTGCCAGCAGCTCGGGACAGGGGGCCTACAATGAGCAGTTCTTC	CASSSGQGAYNEQFF
-	TRBV19	TRBJ1-1	-	TGTGCCAGTAGTACACAGGGCATGAACACTGAAGCTTTCTTT	CASSTQGMNTEAFF
-	TRBV5-5	TRBJ1-2	-	TGTGCCAGCAGCTTGGACACTCATGGCTACACCTTC	CASSLDTHGYTF
-	TRBV6-5	TRBJ1-1	-	TGTGCCAGCAGTTACCGCGGGCAGCAAGCTTTCTTT	CASSYRGQQAFF
-	TRBV28	TRBJ1-5	few	TGTGCCAGCAGCGGTAGCAATCAGCCCCAGCATTTT	CASSGSNQPQHF
-	TRBV20-1	TRBJ1-2	few	TGCAGTGCAGGGGGGCAAGACTACACCTTC	CSAGGQDYTF
-	TRBV20-1	TRBJ1-2	-	TGCAGTGCTAGCGTGAGCTACGGCTACACCTTC	CSASVSYGYTF
-	TRBV5-8	TRBJ1-2	once	TGTGCCAGCAGCCTCCGGGATTACCTCCCTAGGTATGGCTACACCTTC	CASSLRDYLPRYGYTF
TRBD2	TRBV18	TRBJ2-7	-	TGTGCCAGCTCATCGTGGGAGGGAGACCCCTACGAGCAGTACTTC	CASSSWEGDPYEQYF
TRBD1	TRBV11-2	TRBJ1-1	-	TGTGCCAGCAGCTTAGACGACAGGGCTTGGACTGAAGCTTTCTTT	CASSLDDRAWTEAFF
-	TRBV21-1	TRBJ1-2	-	TGTGCCAGCAGCAAAGGTCTGACAGGGGGTAGTTCATGTGGCTACACCTTC	CASSKGLTGGSSCGYTF
-	TRBV15	TRBJ1-2	-	TGTGCCACCAGCAGGGATGGCTATGGCTACACCTTC	CATSRDGYGYTF